The clone carrying this TCR beta chain was observed once. This sample was included in a study of T cell changes during pregnancy in multiple sclerosis. After removal of 6 bases from V and 4 bases from J, the junction contained 6 bases not matched to a gene. Germline V CDR1 and CDR2: KGHSH, LQKENI. CDR3 length equals 13 residues. Sequenced by immunoSEQ multiplex PCR; TCRdb stores in-frame clones only, minus some. The sample holds about 69,000 clones; 75% to 95% are singletons and the top ten take 0.29%. This clonotype was obtained from a female donor in good health, enrolled as a control in a pregnancy study. The starting material was CD4+ T cells from peripheral blood mononuclear cells, obtained in the third trimester of pregnancy. The chain uses TRBV18 and TRBJ2-7; 7 nucleotides agree with TRBD1. CDR3 sequence: CASSTGTAYEQYF. The CDR3 DNA is TGTGCCAGCTCCACCGGGACAGCATACGAGCAGTACTTC.